Presented here are 31 T cell receptor beta chains from one specimen sequenced in a study of T cells after yellow fever vaccination. TCRdb used MiXCR to reprocess the 5' RACE reads, holding one entry per CDR3 protein. The sample includes under 200,000 distinct CDR3 sequences, 11% of them seen just once. The source material was CD8+ T cells sorted from PBMCs, sampled 15 days after the yellow fever booster vaccination. These receptors originate from a man between 18 and 29 years old who received the YFV17D yellow fever vaccine.

There are many counts of this clonotype. The chain joins TRBV11-2 to TRBJ1-3; D is uncertain. The CDR3 covers 16 residues. Looked up from germline, CDR1 is SGHAT and CDR2 is FQNNGV. With 5 bases removed from V and 4 bases from J, the gap between germline ends came to 18 bases. In DNA, the CDR3 is TGTGCCAGCAGCCAAGGCCGCGCGGTCGGCGGAAACACCATATATTTT. It is translated as CASSQGRAVGGNTIYF. Based on the CDR3 plus reference TRBV11-2 and TRBJ1-3, the full variable domain is EAGVAQSPRYKIIEKRQSVAFWCNPISGHATLYWYQQILGQGPKLLIQFQNNGVVDDSQLPKDRFSAERLKGVDSTLKIQPAKLEDSAVYLCASSQGRAVGGNTIYFGEGSWLTVV.

This clonotype appeared a few times. This chain uses TRBV29-1 with TRBJ2-1, with 9 bases identical to TRBD1. Trimming removed 8 bases from V and 8 bases from J; junction bases left unmatched: 10. Germline values: CDR1 SQVTM, CDR2 ANQGSEA. This CDR3 has 13 amino acids. The CDR3 DNA is TGCAGCTTGGGACAGGGTAATATGCATGAGCAGTTCTTC. Residues: CSLGQGNMHEQFF.

This clonotype was counted at least ten times. The genes are TRBV7-6 and TRBJ2-1; D gene uncertain. This CDR3 has 13 amino acids. Germline lookup yields CDR1 SGHVS and CDR2 FNYEAQ. The V gene lost 8 bases and the J gene lost 3 bases, with 11 bases spanning the gap. The DNA of the CDR3 is TGTGCCAGCGGACCCCTCGGCTACAATGAGCAGTTCTTC. It yields the protein CASGPLGYNEQFF. The whole variable domain, filled in from reference TRBV7-6 and TRBJ2-1, reads GAGVSQSPRYKVTKRGQDVALRCDPISGHVSLYWYRQALGQGPEFLTYFNYEAQQDKSGLPNDRFSAERPEGSISTLTIQRTEQRDSAMYRCASGPLGYNEQFFGPGTRLTVL.

In its sample, this clonotype was seen once. This chain links TRBV7-9 with TRBJ1-5, with 7 bases that match TRBD1. CDR1 SEHNR and CDR2 FQNEAQ come from the germline V gene (reference sequence). J was trimmed by 7 bases and V by 4 bases; bases with no gene match: 7. The CDR3 has 14 residues. CDR3: CASSSSGGLQPQHF. DNA for the CDR3: TGTGCCAGCAGCTCTTCAGGGGGGTTGCAGCCCCAGCATTTT.

The chain uses TRBV9 and TRBJ1-1, with D possibly TRBD1 on 5 matching bases. Germline V gene lookup returns CDR1 SGDLS and CDR2 YYNGEE. CDR3 length: 14 residues. Trimming shortened V by 4 bases and J by 5 bases, and 15 bases separated the two germline ends. CDR3 sequence: CASSPGGDGTEAFF. The CDR3 DNA sequence: TGTGCCAGCAGCCCAGGCGGGGACGGGACTGAAGCTTTCTTT.

This clonotype was observed a few times. The genes are TRBV6-2 or TRBV6-3 and TRBJ2-5; 13 nucleotides agree with TRBD2. The ends lost 5 bases at V and 2 bases at J; junction bases unmatched: 2. The germline CDR1 and CDR2 sequences are MNHEY and SVGEGT. The CDR3 loop spans 15 amino acids. CDR3 DNA: TGTGCCAGCAGTGTGACTAGCGGGGGGCAAGAGACCCAGTACTTC. Translated: CASSVTSGGQETQYF.

This clonotype was counted between two and nine times. The chain combines TRBV20-1 with TRBJ1-4, with D possibly matching TRBD1 (5 bases). V was clipped by 0 bases and J by 0 bases, with 11 bases between them. Germline-derived CDR1 and CDR2 are DFQATT and SNEGSKA (reference sequence). The CDR3 totals 16 residues. The CDR3 sequence is CSARDAGRATNEKLFF. CDR3 in DNA: TGCAGTGCTAGAGATGCAGGGCGGGCAACTAATGAAAAACTGTTTTTT.

This clonotype has just a few counts. This chain links TRBV5-5 with TRBJ2-3, with 10 bases that match TRBD2. The CDR3 runs to 16 residues. Germline loops: CDR1 SGHKS, CDR2 YYEKEE (reference sequence). Unmatched junction bases numbered 7, after V lost 4 bases and J lost 2 bases. CDR3 DNA: TGTGCCAGCAGCCTACCTAGCGGGGGCTACACAGATACGCAGTATTTT. Residues: CASSLPSGGYTDTQYF.

This clonotype has a handful of counts. This sequence joins TRBV18 and TRBJ2-1; the D gene is possibly TRBD1 (5 bases). Trimming removed 8 bases from V and 8 bases from J, with 46 bases in between. There are 23 residues in the CDR3. Per germline, CDR1 KGHSH and CDR2 LQKENI. CDR3 in DNA: TGTGCCAGCGCCACGACGACAGCCTCTCCTACGTCAACAGTACGATTTCCCAGGGATGAGCAGTTCTTC. Translated: CASATTTASPTSTVRFPRDEQFF.

This clonotype appeared a few times. The V call is TRBV7-7, the J call TRBJ2-7; D unresolved. Germline CDR1 SSHAT, CDR2 FNYEAQ (reference sequence). V gave up 1 base and J gave up 6 bases, with 10 bases separating them. The CDR3 spans 13 residues. The CDR3 DNA reads TGTGCCAGCAGCTTAGGTGGCAGGTCCGAGCAGTACTTC. It translates to CASSLGGRSEQYF.

This clonotype has a count of ten or more. The CDR3 is CASRPLAGNGETQYF. CDR3 sequence (DNA): TGTGCCAGCAGACCACTAGCGGGGAACGGTGAGACCCAGTACTTC. This rearrangement joins TRBV28 to TRBJ2-5; 10 nucleotides line up with TRBD2. Looked up from germline, CDR1 is MDHEN and CDR2 is SYDVKM. J lost 5 bases, V lost 6 bases, and 9 bases had no gene match. The length of the CDR3 is 15 residues.

This clonotype appeared a few times. This sequence joins TRBV5-1 and TRBJ1-2, with D possibly TRBD1 on 5 matching bases. The CDR3 sequence is 12 residues long. Per germline, CDR1 SGHRS and CDR2 YFSETQ. Trimming removed 9 bases from V and 6 bases from J, with 15 bases in between. This chain's CDR3 is CAKIPGGDGYTF. The CDR3 coding sequence is TGCGCCAAAATCCCGGGGGGAGATGGCTACACCTTC.

The chain has TRBV6-2 or TRBV6-3 and TRBJ1-1; D remains ambiguous. The CDR3 totals 12 residues. CDR1 MNHEY and CDR2 SVGEGT come from the germline V gene. V was trimmed by 4 bases and J by 5 bases, leaving 8 bases between them. CDR3 loop: CASSSFGTEAFF. Here the CDR3 DNA reads TGTGCCAGCAGTTCATTCGGTACTGAAGCTTTCTTT.

This clonotype was seen only a few times. The rearrangement uses TRBV2 and TRBJ2-7; 7 bases map to TRBD1. V dropped 2 bases and J dropped 2; count of bases not matched to a gene: 6. The length of the CDR3 is 15 residues. Germline loops: CDR1 SNHLY, CDR2 FYNNEI. The CDR3 loop reads CASSEPGGRTYEQYF. The CDR3, as DNA: TGTGCCAGCAGTGAACCAGGGGGAAGGACCTACGAGCAGTACTTC.

In its sample, this clonotype was seen a few times. As DNA, the CDR3 is TGCGCCAGCAGCCAAGATGCGGGCGGCTCCTACGAGCAGTACTTC. It encodes CASSQDAGGSYEQYF. The chain links TRBV4-3 to TRBJ2-7; possible D gene TRBD2, 5 bases. CDR3 length: 15 residues. Trimming took 0 bases from V and 0 from J, leaving 9 bases between them. The germline V gene has CDR1 LGHNA and CDR2 YSLEER.

This chain connects TRBV7-9 to TRBJ2-4, with 7 bases identical to TRBD2. The CDR3 totals 13 residues. Germline CDR1 SEHNR, CDR2 FQNEAQ (reference sequence). The V and J ends lost 3 bases and 8 bases, in that order; junction bases with no gene match: 4. CDR3 sequence (DNA): TGTGCCAGCAGCTTCCCAGGGAGGGACATTCAGTACTTC. Amino acids: CASSFPGRDIQYF.

J is TRBJ1-1 and V is TRBV21-1; the table calls TRBD1, which could not be checked here. TRBV21-1 is a pseudogene segment. This CDR3 is 16 amino acids long. Written as DNA, the CDR3 is TGTGCCAGCAGCAATCCAGGTACAGGGCGGTTTACTGAAGCTTTCTTT. Amino acid sequence: CASSNPGTGRFTEAFF.

The chain couples TRBV19 to TRBJ2-1; 9 positions agree with TRBD2. Germline V lookup: CDR1 LNHDA, CDR2 SQIVND (reference sequence). V was pared by 2 bases and J by 5 bases, with 1 base of the junction left unmatched. This CDR3 spans 14 amino acids. CDR3 sequence: CASSIIAGDNEQFF. The CDR3 region has the DNA TGTGCCAGTAGTATAATAGCGGGGGACAATGAGCAGTTCTTC.

This clonotype appeared a few times. This chain joins TRBV27 and TRBJ2-1, with 8 bases lining up with TRBD2. With V trimmed by 6 bases and J by 8 bases, 18 bases remained unmatched. Germline V CDR1 and CDR2: MNHEY, SMNVEV (reference sequence). The CDR3 loop spans 17 amino acids. CDR3 residues: CASSRTSGGGLDYEQFF. In DNA, the CDR3 is TGTGCCAGCAGCCGAACCTCGGGGGGGGGCTTAGACTATGAGCAGTTCTTC.

This clonotype has a single count. The chain is built from TRBV29-1 and TRBJ2-7; D remains ambiguous. V lost 3 bases to trimming and J lost 2 bases, with 17 bases between them. Germline V CDR1 and CDR2: SQVTM, ANQGSEA. This CDR3 spans 15 amino acids. CDR3 DNA sequence: TGCAGCGTTGATGGCGGCAGCCCATACCCCTACGAGCAGTACTTC. Translating gives CSVDGGSPYPYEQYF.

This sequence joins TRBV7-6 and TRBJ2-3, with 10 bases identical to TRBD1. Looked up from germline, CDR1 is SGHVS and CDR2 is FNYEAQ. J was trimmed by 2 bases and V by 2 bases; bases with no gene match: 4. This CDR3 has 16 amino acids. CDR3 region: CASSLHGTGVTDTQYF. CDR3 nucleotide sequence: TGTGCCAGCAGCTTACATGGGACAGGGGTCACAGATACGCAGTATTTT.

The chain is built from TRBV5-6 and TRBJ2-7; 8 nucleotides agree with TRBD1. Trimming at V came to 0 bases and at J to 7 bases, leaving 6 bases not matched to a gene. The CDR3 length is 14 residues. CDR1 and CDR2 from the germline V gene are SGHDT and YYEEEE. CDR3 sequence (DNA): TGTGCCAGCAGCTTGGCAGGGGGCGTTTTGGAGCAGTACTTC. This codes for CASSLAGGVLEQYF.

This clonotype has only a few counts. This rearrangement joins TRBV6-2 or TRBV6-3 to TRBJ2-1, with a possible D match to TRBD1 (6 bases). CDR1 and CDR2 from the germline V gene are MNHEY and SVGEGT. The V and J ends lost 2 bases and 7 bases respectively, with 15 bases between them. The CDR3 contains 15 residues. Written as DNA, the CDR3 is TGTGCCAGCAGTTACGGGCAGGGGTTTATGAATGAGCAGTTCTTC. Protein sequence: CASSYGQGFMNEQFF.

This chain connects TRBV23-1 to TRBJ2-5; D is perhaps TRBD2 (7 bases). TRBV23-1 is an ORF, with its function uncertain. V lost 0 bases and J 8 bases, leaving 10 bases between the germline ends. The CDR3 contains 13 residues. CDR3 residues: CASSQSAGATQYF. The CDR3 coding sequence is TGCGCCAGCAGTCAATCGGCGGGGGCCACCCAGTACTTC.

The chain joins TRBV12-3 or TRBV12-4 to TRBJ2-3; D not resolved. Trimming cost V 7 bases and J 2 bases, with 10 bases left between them. The CDR3 runs to 13 residues. CDR3 in DNA: TGTGCCAGCACTGGACCAAACACAGATACGCAGTATTTT. This translates into CASTGPNTDTQYF.

There are a few counts of this clonotype. The chain uses TRBV5-4 and TRBJ2-1; 8 nucleotides match TRBD1. Per the germline V gene, CDR1 is SGHNT and CDR2 is YYREEE (reference sequence). CDR3 length: 12 residues. V was pared by 5 bases and J by 8 bases, with 3 bases of the junction left unmatched. This chain's CDR3 is CASRQGVDEQFF. In DNA form, the CDR3 reads TGTGCCAGCAGACAGGGGGTCGATGAGCAGTTCTTC.

This clonotype was seen many times. The genes are TRBV15 and TRBJ2-1; possibly TRBD1 or TRBD2 for D (5 bases each). Trimming shortened V by 3 bases and J by 7 bases, and 10 bases separated the two germline ends. The CDR3 runs to 13 residues. Germline V gives CDR1 LNHNV, CDR2 YYDKDF (reference sequence). DNA of the CDR3: TGTGCCACCAGCAGGAGGGGTTCGAATGAGCAGTTCTTC. Protein sequence: CATSRRGSNEQFF.

The gene calls are TRBV18 and TRBJ2-1; D remains ambiguous. The germline V and J ends were trimmed by 3 bases and 8 bases, with 14 bases remaining between them. Germline loops: CDR1 KGHSH, CDR2 LQKENI. CDR3 size: 14 residues. The CDR3 nucleotides are TGTGCCAGCTCACCGACTCCGCTTATGGATGAGCAGTTCTTC. Amino acids: CASSPTPLMDEQFF.

The J gene is TRBJ2-1, the V gene TRBV3-1, with 8 bases that match TRBD2. Germline assignment: CDR1 LGHDT and CDR2 YNNKEL (reference sequence). Trimming took 4 bases from V and 15 from J; bases not matched to a gene: 14. The CDR3 runs 14 residues. The CDR3 sequence: CASSLRGGAGLPFF. DNA of the CDR3: TGTGCCAGCAGCCTCCGGGGGGGAGCGGGGCTACCGTTCTTC.

This clonotype was seen a few times. The rearrangement uses TRBV24-1 and TRBJ1-5; TRBD1 aligns across 9 bases. Germline loops: CDR1 KGHDR, CDR2 SFDVKD. V lost 12 bases to trimming and J lost 4 bases; unmatched junction nucleotides: 3. There are 12 residues in the CDR3. The CDR3 sequence is CAVTGGNQPQHF. DNA for the CDR3: TGTGCCGTGACAGGGGGAAATCAGCCCCAGCATTTT.

This sequence joins TRBV9 and TRBJ1-4, with D hard to call. Per germline, CDR1 SGDLS and CDR2 YYNGEE. The CDR3 sequence is 15 residues long. V was trimmed by 0 bases and J by 8 bases, leaving 14 bases between them. CDR3 nucleotides: TGTGCCAGCAGCGTAGGTTCGGCTGGGTTGGAAAAACTGTTTTTT. Translation: CASSVGSAGLEKLFF.